A selection of T cell receptor beta chains follows, all from one sample in a study of siplizumab effects on memory and regulatory T cells. Sequenced by immunoSEQ multiplex PCR; TCRdb stores in-frame clones only, minus some. Of 85,000 to 95,000 clones in the sample, roughly 94% were seen once. Input material: non-Treg CD4+ T cells sorted from blood. Receptors were obtained from a human donor in good health. CDR3s include the opening cysteine and the closing phenylalanine or tryptophan. The D gene is left open where the match is weak. Where a row states a size, it is once, few, many or the class of an expanded clone; other rows omit it.

CDR3: CASSAEGGLGEQYF
DNA: TGTGCCAGCAGCGCCGAGGGGGGCCTGGGCGAGCAGTACTTC
V: TRBV9
size: once
length: 14
J: TRBJ2-7
D: NA

CDR3: CASRGGASPLHF
DNA: TGTGCCAGCAGGGGGGGGGCCTCACCCCTCCACTTT
V: TRBV6-1
size: NA
length: 12
J: TRBJ1-6
D: NA

CDR3: CASSMPGGTYEQYF
DNA: TGTGCCAGTAGTATGCCAGGGGGAACCTACGAGCAGTACTTC
V: TRBV19
size: NA
length: 14
J: TRBJ2-7
D: TRBD1

CDR3: CASSLGESRQEFF
DNA: TGTGCCAGCAGCTTAGGGGAGTCGAGGCAGGAGTTCTTC
V: TRBV7-9
size: NA
length: 13
J: TRBJ2-1
D: NA

CDR3: CASSEGLAGTQYF
DNA: TGTGCCAGCAGTGAGGGTCTAGCAGGTACGCAGTATTTT
V: TRBV6-1
size: NA
length: 13
J: TRBJ2-3
D: NA

CDR3: CALHRGGYGYTF
DNA: TGTGCCCTACACCGGGGGGGTTATGGCTACACCTTC
V: TRBV30
size: few
length: 12
J: TRBJ1-2
D: NA

CDR3: CAISEDRINTEAFF
DNA: TGTGCCATCAGTGAGGACAGGATTAACACTGAAGCTTTCTTT
V: TRBV10-3
size: NA
length: 14
J: TRBJ1-1
D: NA

CDR3: CASSKAGRFSNQPQHF
DNA: TGTGCCAGCAGCAAAGCAGGCAGGTTTAGCAATCAGCCCCAGCATTTT
V: TRBV21-1
size: NA
length: 16
J: TRBJ1-5
D: NA

CDR3: CASSESLPNQPQHF
DNA: TGTGCCAGCAGTGAATCCCTACCGAATCAGCCCCAGCATTTT
V: TRBV2
size: NA
length: 14
J: TRBJ1-5
D: NA

CDR3: CAISESGTNYGYTF
DNA: TGTGCCATCAGTGAGTCAGGGACAAACTATGGCTACACCTTC
V: TRBV10-3
size: NA
length: 14
J: TRBJ1-2
D: NA

CDR3: CASSPSGTGSYEQYF
DNA: TGTGCCAGCAGTCCATCCGGGACAGGGAGCTACGAGCAGTACTTC
V: TRBV6-5
size: NA
length: 15
J: TRBJ2-7
D: TRBD1

CDR3: CASSADGNTEAFF
DNA: TGTGCCAGCAGCGCGGACGGTAACACTGAAGCTTTCTTT
V: TRBV2
size: NA
length: 13
J: TRBJ1-1
D: NA

CDR3: CASSVEGGQPQHF
DNA: TGTGCCAGCAGCGTAGAGGGAGGGCAGCCCCAGCATTTT
V: TRBV9
size: NA
length: 13
J: TRBJ1-5
D: NA

CDR3: CASSQDGLAGYEQYF
DNA: TGCGCCAGCAGCCAAGACGGACTAGCGGGGTACGAGCAGTACTTC
V: TRBV4-1
size: once
length: 15
J: TRBJ2-7
D: TRBD2

CDR3: CASSETQPWTEMNTEAFF
DNA: TGTGCCAGCAGCGAAACGCAGCCCTGGACGGAAATGAACACTGAAGCTTTCTTT
V: TRBV21-1
size: NA
length: 18
J: TRBJ1-1
D: NA

CDR3: CASSVTKLNTEAFF
DNA: TGTGCCAGCAGTGTCACTAAATTGAACACTGAAGCTTTCTTT
V: TRBV2
size: NA
length: 14
J: TRBJ1-1
D: NA

CDR3: CASSLMVNQPQHF
DNA: TGTGCCAGCAGCTTAATGGTAAATCAGCCCCAGCATTTT
V: TRBV7-2
size: NA
length: 13
J: TRBJ1-5
D: NA

CDR3: CASSLEAGGGEQYF
DNA: TGTGCCAGCAGCTTAGAGGCGGGAGGCGGCGAGCAGTACTTC
V: TRBV7-6
size: NA
length: 14
J: TRBJ2-7
D: TRBD2

CDR3: CASSYWREGDNEQFF
DNA: TGTGCCAGCAGTTACTGGCGGGAGGGAGACAATGAGCAGTTCTTC
V: TRBV6-5
size: NA
length: 15
J: TRBJ2-1
D: TRBD2

CDR3: CSATGGLGSGSYEQYF
DNA: TGCAGCGCGACGGGGGGTCTGGGTTCAGGATCCTACGAGCAGTACTTC
V: TRBV29-1
size: NA
length: 16
J: TRBJ2-7
D: TRBD2

CDR3: CASSPETAGQPQHF
DNA: TGTGCCAGCTCACCAGAGACAGCTGGACAGCCCCAGCATTTT
V: TRBV18
size: NA
length: 14
J: TRBJ1-5
D: NA

CDR3: CASSLGVQETQYF
DNA: TGTGCCAGCAGCTTAGGGGTCCAAGAGACCCAGTACTTC
V: TRBV7-3
size: NA
length: 13
J: TRBJ2-5
D: NA

CDR3: CASSPGLAGFTNTGELFF
DNA: TGTGCCAGCAGCCCGGGACTAGCGGGATTTACGAACACCGGGGAGCTGTTTTTT
V: TRBV7-3
size: NA
length: 18
J: TRBJ2-2
D: TRBD2

CDR3: CASKLGQGGTGELFF
DNA: TGTGCCAGCAAATTGGGGCAGGGGGGGACCGGGGAGCTGTTTTTT
V: TRBV2
size: NA
length: 15
J: TRBJ2-2
D: NA

CDR3: CASSQDRLAQLNEQFF
DNA: TGTGCCAGCAGCCAAGATCGCCTAGCTCAGCTCAATGAGCAGTTCTTC
V: TRBV4-2
size: NA
length: 16
J: TRBJ2-1
D: NA

CDR3: CAWSVRAGEAFF
DNA: TGTGCCTGGAGTGTACGGGCAGGGGAAGCTTTCTTT
V: TRBV30
size: NA
length: 12
J: TRBJ1-1
D: NA

CDR3: CASSPPQHTTSYEQYF
DNA: TGTGCCAGCTCACCACCTCAGCACACAACCTCCTACGAGCAGTACTTC
V: TRBV18
size: NA
length: 16
J: TRBJ2-7
D: NA

CDR3: CASSQPTGGVAYNSPLHF
DNA: TGCGCCAGCAGCCAACCGACAGGGGGTGTCGCCTATAATTCACCCCTCCACTTT
V: TRBV4-1
size: once
length: 18
J: TRBJ1-6
D: TRBD1

CDR3: CASSLLGRAYEQYF
DNA: TGTGCCAGCAGCCTCCTGGGGAGGGCCTACGAGCAGTACTTC
V: TRBV6-6
size: NA
length: 14
J: TRBJ2-7
D: TRBD2

CDR3: CSASPQYEQYF
DNA: TGCAGTGCTAGCCCTCAATACGAGCAGTACTTC
V: TRBV20-1
size: NA
length: 11
J: TRBJ2-7
D: NA

CDR3: CASSSKQGALNTEAFF
DNA: TGTGCCAGTAGTTCAAAACAGGGGGCGCTGAACACTGAAGCTTTCTTT
V: TRBV19
size: NA
length: 16
J: TRBJ1-1
D: TRBD1

CDR3: CASSILAGGTQYF
DNA: TGTGCCAGTAGTATATTAGCAGGTGGGACCCAGTACTTC
V: TRBV19
size: NA
length: 13
J: TRBJ2-5
D: NA

CDR3: CASSLGWHRANYGYTF
DNA: TGTGCCAGCAGCTTAGGGTGGCACAGAGCTAACTATGGCTACACCTTC
V: TRBV7-2
size: NA
length: 16
J: TRBJ1-2
D: NA

CDR3: CASSSAIRLMNTEAFF
DNA: TGTGCCAGCAGTTCAGCCATCAGGTTGATGAACACTGAAGCTTTCTTT
V: TRBV6-5
size: NA
length: 16
J: TRBJ1-1
D: NA

CDR3: CASSTDREGGYTF
DNA: TGTGCCAGTAGTACGGACAGGGAGGGTGGCTACACCTTC
V: TRBV19
size: NA
length: 13
J: TRBJ1-2
D: TRBD1

CDR3: CASFWSANNSPLHF
DNA: TGTGCCAGCTTTTGGTCAGCTAATAATTCACCCCTCCACTTT
V: TRBV21-1
size: NA
length: 14
J: TRBJ1-6
D: NA

CDR3: CASSLGTGLAGNTIYF
DNA: TGTGCCAGCAGCTTAGGGACAGGGTTGGCTGGAAACACCATATATTTT
V: TRBV7-9
size: few
length: 16
J: TRBJ1-3
D: TRBD1

CDR3: CASRGIGKNSPLHF
DNA: TGTGCCAGCAGGGGTATCGGCAAAAATTCACCCCTCCACTTT
V: TRBV6-5
size: NA
length: 14
J: TRBJ1-6
D: NA

CDR3: CASSLAAQGPQETQYF
DNA: TGCGCCAGCAGCTTGGCGGCCCAGGGGCCCCAAGAGACCCAGTACTTC
V: TRBV5-1
size: NA
length: 16
J: TRBJ2-5
D: NA

CDR3: CASSSRTGVYTEAFF
DNA: TGTGCCAGCAGCTCCCGGACAGGGGTGTACACTGAAGCTTTCTTT
V: TRBV5-4
size: NA
length: 15
J: TRBJ1-1
D: TRBD1

CDR3: CASSQGLAVDTQYF
DNA: TGCGCCAGCAGCCAGGGACTAGCGGTAGATACGCAGTATTTT
V: TRBV5-1
size: NA
length: 14
J: TRBJ2-3
D: TRBD2

CDR3: CASSGLAGPLSYEQYF
DNA: TGTGCCAGCAGTGGACTAGCGGGACCACTATCCTACGAGCAGTACTTC
V: TRBV6-1
size: NA
length: 16
J: TRBJ2-7
D: TRBD2

CDR3: CASSQETGRNQPQHF
DNA: TGTGCCAGCAGCCAAGAAACAGGGCGCAATCAGCCCCAGCATTTT
V: TRBV4-2
size: NA
length: 15
J: TRBJ1-5
D: NA

CDR3: CAWSTGSNQPQHF
DNA: TGTGCCTGGTCAACAGGTAGCAATCAGCCCCAGCATTTT
V: TRBV30
size: NA
length: 13
J: TRBJ1-5
D: NA